A selection of T cell receptor beta chains follows, all from one sample in a study of cytomegalovirus exposure and HLA in healthy donors. Sequencing used immunoSEQ multiplex PCR; TCRdb keeps in-frame clones, though not all of them. The sample consists of roughly 120,000 clones, roughly 94% of them appearing once. Sample: PBMCs. These receptors were obtained from a woman younger than 30 in good health and CMV-seronegative. Each CDR3 is given with its conserved first and last residue. D genes are given only for firm matches. Clone size, where shown, is once, few, many, or a class for clones that have expanded.

clone_size	v_call	j_call	d_call	cdr3_aa	cdr3_nt
NA	TRBV2	TRBJ1-6	NA	CASSAEGWGSPLHF	TGTGCCAGCAGTGCGGAGGGATGGGGTTCACCCCTCCACTTT
NA	TRBV7-3	TRBJ2-3	TRBD2	CASSPERGAFSTQYF	TGTGCCAGCAGCCCAGAGCGGGGGGCCTTTTCTACGCAGTATTTT
NA	TRBV12-5	TRBJ2-7	TRBD1	CASGLTGQGVAENYEQYF	TGTGCTAGTGGTTTGACTGGACAGGGGGTGGCCGAAAATTACGAGCAGTACTTC
NA	TRBV2	TRBJ1-1	NA	CASSGQGADTEAFF	TGTGCCAGCAGTGGCCAGGGCGCCGACACTGAAGCTTTCTTT
once	TRBV4-1	TRBJ1-3	NA	CASSPTDSGNTIYF	TGCGCCAGCAGCCCCACAGACTCTGGAAACACCATATATTTT
NA	TRBV28	TRBJ1-5	TRBD1	CASSLTDRVKPQHF	TGTGCCAGCAGTCTCACCGACAGGGTAAAGCCCCAGCATTTT
NA	TRBV10-1	TRBJ2-1	TRBD2	CASSEGLAGGFYNEQFF	TGCGCCAGCAGTGAGGGACTAGCGGGAGGGTTCTACAATGAGCAGTTCTTC
NA	TRBV4-2	TRBJ1-4	NA	CASSQDLGGGSTNEKLFF	TGTGCCAGCAGCCAAGATCTCGGGGGTGGGTCAACTAATGAAAAACTGTTTTTT
NA	TRBV5-4	TRBJ2-7	TRBD2	CASSLGGGGGLYEQYF	TGTGCCAGCAGCTTGGGGGGCGGGGGAGGCCTTTACGAGCAGTACTTC
once	TRBV28	TRBJ2-7	NA	CASRTDFYEQYF	TGTGCCAGCAGGACAGATTTCTACGAGCAGTACTTC
NA	TRBV7-6	TRBJ2-3	NA	CASSLVARDRYTDTQYF	TGTGCCAGCAGCTTAGTTGCGCGGGACCGGTACACAGATACGCAGTATTTT
NA	TRBV29-1	TRBJ2-2	NA	CSVEVGGELFF	TGCAGCGTTGAAGTCGGCGGGGAGCTGTTTTTT
NA	TRBV6-1	TRBJ1-4	NA	CASLREKLFF	TGTGCCAGCCTCCGGGAAAAACTGTTTTTT
once	TRBV28	TRBJ2-7	NA	CASRRPTGTYEQYF	TGTGCCAGCAGAAGACCGACAGGAACCTACGAGCAGTACTTC
NA	TRBV30	TRBJ2-1	TRBD2	CAWSKGLAGVNEQFF	TGTGCCTGGAGTAAGGGTCTAGCGGGAGTCAATGAGCAGTTCTTC
once	TRBV7-3	TRBJ2-5	TRBD1	CASSLTGTGEETQYF	TGTGCCAGCAGCTTAACGGGGACAGGAGAAGAGACCCAGTACTTC
NA	TRBV28	TRBJ1-2	NA	CASSLAQHTNYGYTF	TGTGCCAGCAGTTTAGCCCAACATACTAACTATGGCTACACCTTC
NA	TRBV4-2	TRBJ2-4	TRBD2	CASSSSGGNKNIQYF	TGTGCCAGCAGCTCAAGCGGGGGGAACAAAAACATTCAGTACTTC
NA	TRBV9	TRBJ2-1	NA	CASSGPARGYNEQFF	TGTGCCAGCAGCGGGCCCGCGAGAGGCTACAATGAGCAGTTCTTC
NA	TRBV30	TRBJ1-3	NA	CAWLDRDSGNTIYF	TGTGCCTGGCTAGACCGGGATTCTGGAAACACCATATATTTT
NA	TRBV7-9	TRBJ2-6	NA	CASSSPGRVEANVLTF	TGTGCCAGCAGCTCCCCAGGCAGGGTCGAGGCCAACGTCCTGACTTTC
NA	TRBV5-1	TRBJ2-7	NA	CASRYEEGGGYEQYF	TGCGCCAGCAGATACGAGGAGGGAGGGGGGTACGAGCAGTACTTC
NA	TRBV5-5	TRBJ1-5	TRBD1	CASSKDPGQGSNQPQHF	TGTGCCAGCAGCAAGGATCCGGGACAGGGAAGCAATCAGCCCCAGCATTTT
NA	TRBV28	TRBJ2-1	TRBD1	CASSLSYNFAGGEQFF	TGTGCCAGCAGTTTGAGCTACAACTTCGCAGGGGGTGAGCAGTTCTTC
NA	TRBV28	TRBJ2-7	NA	CASSLMGGPYEQYF	TGTGCCAGCAGTTTGATGGGCGGGCCTTACGAGCAGTACTTC
NA	TRBV5-6	TRBJ2-5	TRBD1	CASSSPRTGNGEETQYF	TGTGCCAGCAGCTCCCCCCGGACAGGGAATGGGGAAGAGACCCAGTACTTC
NA	TRBV19	TRBJ1-2	NA	CASSITGRFGGYTF	TGTGCCAGTAGTATTACCGGGAGGTTCGGTGGCTACACCTTC
NA	TRBV30	TRBJ2-1	TRBD2	CAWQLPGLAGGSYNEQFF	TGTGCCTGGCAGCTCCCGGGACTAGCGGGAGGTTCCTACAATGAGCAGTTCTTC
NA	TRBV20-1	TRBJ2-7	NA	CSANSEQYF	TGCAGTGCTAACTCCGAGCAGTACTTC
NA	TRBV30	TRBJ2-2	NA	CAWNELLTGTGELFF	TGTGCCTGGAACGAGCTGCTCACAGGCACCGGGGAGCTGTTTTTT
NA	TRBV30	TRBJ1-4	NA	CAWSGFLAATNEKLFF	TGTGCCTGGAGCGGGTTTTTAGCGGCAACTAATGAAAAACTGTTTTTT
NA	TRBV10-1	TRBJ2-7	NA	CASSESVPGAREQYF	TGCGCCAGCAGTGAGTCTGTGCCAGGGGCGAGGGAGCAGTACTTC
NA	TRBV5-1	TRBJ2-4	NA	CASSAISSGVPNIQYF	TGCGCCAGCAGCGCCATTTCTTCAGGGGTACCAAACATTCAGTACTTC